These 18 T cell receptor beta chains were sequenced from one sample in a study of blood T cell repertoires in COVID-19. Profiled with immunoSEQ multiplex PCR; TCRdb holds only in-frame clones, not every one. The table has under 300,000 clones, 65% to 90% seen once. The sample consisted of peripheral blood. The receptors here all came from a human donor in a cohort sampled during active COVID-19.

This clone was seen only once. The rearrangement joins TRBV4-1 to TRBJ1-1; TRBD1 matches 7 bases. J gave up 6 bases and V 5 bases, and 9 bases lay outside the gene matches. CDR1 is MGHRA and CDR2 is YSYEKL in the germline V gene. This CDR3 contains 14 residues. The CDR3 loop is CASSVSGGRAEAFF. As DNA, the CDR3 is TGCGCCAGCAGCGTATCAGGGGGAAGGGCTGAAGCTTTCTTT.

V gene TRBV6-5 combines with J gene TRBJ2-7; 9 bases line up with TRBD1. J lost 2 bases, V lost 8 bases, and 4 bases had no gene match. Germline values: CDR1 MNHEY, CDR2 SVGAGI. The length of the CDR3 is 13 residues. CDR3 DNA sequence: TGTGCCAGCCTGGGACAGGGACCCTACGAGCAGTACTTC. The encoded protein is CASLGQGPYEQYF.

This clone has a handful of counts. The chain joins TRBV5-1 to TRBJ2-2; possibly TRBD2 for D (5 bases). Germline V gene sequence: CDR1 SGHRS, CDR2 YFSETQ. With 4 bases removed from V and 2 bases from J, the gap between germline ends came to 15 bases. The CDR3 covers 16 residues. The CDR3 is CASSPLAGLNTGELFF. DNA for the CDR3: TGCGCCAGCAGCCCCTTGGCGGGCCTTAACACCGGGGAGCTGTTTTTT.

The chain combines TRBV9 with TRBJ2-1, with 9 bases that match TRBD1. This CDR3 region has 16 residues. V lost 3 bases, J lost 4 bases, and 8 bases stayed unmatched. CDR1 and CDR2 (germline): SGDLS, YYNGEE. CDR3: CASSGIPGQGYNEQFF. The CDR3 DNA sequence: TGTGCCAGCAGCGGAATACCGGGACAGGGATACAATGAGCAGTTCTTC. The full variable domain, rest sourced from reference TRBV9 and TRBJ2-1, is DSGVTQTPKHLITATGQRVTLRCSPRSGDLSVYWYQQSLDQGLQFLIQYYNGEERAKGNILERFSAQQFPDLHSELNLSSLELGDSALYFCASSGIPGQGYNEQFFGPGTRLTVL.

This clone showed up just a few times. The chain links TRBV5-1 to TRBJ2-7; 7 bases map to TRBD2. V shed 0 bases and J 1 base; nucleotides not matched to a gene: 7. The CDR3 sequence is 16 residues long. Germline CDR1 and CDR2: SGHRS and YFSETQ. CDR3: CASSLGLRDYSYEQYF. The CDR3 DNA is TGCGCCAGCAGCTTGGGCCTCCGGGACTATTCCTACGAGCAGTACTTC. Supplemented by reference TRBV5-1 and TRBJ2-7, the full variable domain reads KAGVTQTPRYLIKTRGQQVTLSCSPISGHRSVSWYQQTPGQGLQFLFEYFSETQRNKGNFPGRFSGRQFSNSRSEMNVSTLELGDSALYLCASSLGLRDYSYEQYFGPGTRLTVT.

V usage is TRBV27 and J usage is TRBJ1-1; D uncertain. The CDR3 is 13 amino acids. Per germline, CDR1 MNHEY and CDR2 SMNVEV (reference sequence). V was clipped by 7 bases and J by 6 bases, with 15 bases between them. CDR3 in amino acids: CASMVLAPPEAFF. The CDR3 DNA sequence: TGTGCCAGCATGGTATTGGCCCCCCCTGAAGCTTTCTTT.

The gene calls are TRBV2 and TRBJ2-7; D call uncertain. Between the trimmed V and J ends, which lost 2 bases and 3 bases, there was a span of 11 bases. The CDR3 sequence is 14 residues long. Germline loops: CDR1 SNHLY, CDR2 FYNNEI. The DNA for the CDR3 is TGTGCCAGCAGTGAAACGGGTACCTACTACGAGCAGTACTTC. Residues: CASSETGTYYEQYF.

CDR3 in DNA: TGTGCCAGCAGTGGTCGAGGCAGAACCTCTGGAAACACCATATATTTT. This codes for CASSGRGRTSGNTIYF. This sequence joins TRBV2 and TRBJ1-3; D is uncertain. The CDR3 covers 16 residues. V shed 4 bases and J shed 0 bases, with 13 bases lying between them. The germline V gene encodes CDR1 SNHLY and CDR2 FYNNEI.

The chain carries TRBV28 and TRBJ1-5; D not resolved. The CDR3 is 14 residues long. V was shortened by 3 bases and J by 4 bases, with 10 bases between the two germline ends. Germline-derived CDR1 and CDR2 are MDHEN and SYDVKM. The CDR3 DNA is TGTGCCAGCAGTTTTCGGGTTGGGAATCAGCCCCAGCATTTT. Amino acid sequence: CASSFRVGNQPQHF.

This rearrangement joins TRBV29-1 to TRBJ2-7, with D possibly matching TRBD2 (6 bases). Germline CDR1 and CDR2: SQVTM and ANQGSEA. This CDR3 spans 12 amino acids. V lost 4 bases and J 4 bases, leaving 11 bases between the germline ends. CDR3 loop: CSVGEARYEQYF. The DNA for the CDR3 is TGCAGCGTTGGGGAGGCCCGTTACGAGCAGTACTTC.

In its sample, this clone was seen once. This rearrangement joins TRBV2 to TRBJ1-6; no clear D gene. CDR1 is SNHLY, CDR2 FYNNEI, per germline. The V gene lost 11 bases and the J gene lost 9 bases, with 20 bases spanning the gap. This CDR3 spans 14 amino acids. The CDR3 sequence is CAGEGDSAGSPLHF. The CDR3 coding sequence is TGTGCCGGGGAAGGCGATTCGGCGGGTTCACCCCTCCACTTT.

This chain's CDR3 is CASSRSGQGRGYTF. CDR3 coding DNA: TGTGCCAGCAGCCGCTCAGGACAGGGGCGCGGCTACACCTTC. The rearrangement joins TRBV6-2 or TRBV6-3 to TRBJ1-2, with 9 bases identical to TRBD1. Looked up from germline, CDR1 is MNHEY and CDR2 is SVGEGT. After removal of 6 bases from V and 8 bases from J, the junction contained 10 bases not matched to a gene. The CDR3 runs 14 residues.

The gene calls are TRBV10-3 and TRBJ2-5; TRBD2 agrees at 15 bases. V was clipped by 4 bases and J by 3 bases; unmatched bases: 6. The CDR3 spans 17 residues. CDR1 ENHRY and CDR2 SYGVKD come from the germline V gene. CDR3 DNA sequence: TGTGCCATCAGTGGGGGGACTAGCGGGAGGCTAAAAGAGACCCAGTACTTC. It translates to CAISGGTSGRLKETQYF.

This chain joins TRBV27 and TRBJ2-7; 8 nucleotides match TRBD2. The CDR3 extends over 15 amino acids. J lost 2 bases, V lost 6 bases, and 9 bases had no gene match. Germline values: CDR1 MNHEY, CDR2 SMNVEV (reference sequence). In nucleotides, the CDR3 is TGTGCCAGCAGAGGAAGCGGGAGAAATACCTACGAGCAGTACTTC. It is translated as CASRGSGRNTYEQYF.

The genes are TRBV18 and TRBJ2-7; 8 positions match TRBD1. The CDR3 has 16 amino acids. The J segment lost 2 bases and the V segment lost 3 bases, leaving 9 bases of the junction unmatched. In germline, CDR1 is KGHSH, CDR2 LQKENI. The CDR3 reads CASSPTWDRSTYEQYF. The DNA of the CDR3 is TGTGCCAGCTCACCGACCTGGGACAGGAGCACCTACGAGCAGTACTTC.

The chain has TRBV4-3 and TRBJ2-5; a weak D match, TRBD1 (7 bases). CDR3 length: 14 amino acids. Trimming shortened V by 0 bases and J by 7 bases, and 12 bases separated the two germline ends. CDR1 LGHNA and CDR2 YSLEER come from the germline V gene. The CDR3 bases are TGCGCCAGCAGCCAAGAACCCCAGGGGGGGACCCAGTACTTC. Protein: CASSQEPQGGTQYF.

Remarks on this clone: The same CDR3 also results from other DNA sequences found in this sample. J is TRBJ2-1 and V is TRBV7-2, with D perhaps matching TRBD2 (6 bases). V lost 2 bases and J 2 bases, leaving 10 bases between the germline ends. CDR3 size: 15 residues. Per germline, CDR1 SGHTA and CDR2 FQGNSA. The CDR3 loop is CASSLSGGPYNEQFF. The CDR3, as DNA: TGTGCCAGCAGCTTATCCGGGGGTCCCTACAATGAGCAGTTCTTC.

The chain is built from TRBV5-1 and TRBJ2-4, with TRBD1 as a possible D gene (5 bases). Germline V gene sequence: CDR1 SGHRS, CDR2 YFSETQ. The CDR3 is 11 residues long. Trimming took off 6 bases at V and 8 bases at J, with 9 bases between the two ends. The CDR3 region has the DNA TGCGCCAGCACGGAAGGGGACATTCAGTACTTC. This codes for CASTEGDIQYF.